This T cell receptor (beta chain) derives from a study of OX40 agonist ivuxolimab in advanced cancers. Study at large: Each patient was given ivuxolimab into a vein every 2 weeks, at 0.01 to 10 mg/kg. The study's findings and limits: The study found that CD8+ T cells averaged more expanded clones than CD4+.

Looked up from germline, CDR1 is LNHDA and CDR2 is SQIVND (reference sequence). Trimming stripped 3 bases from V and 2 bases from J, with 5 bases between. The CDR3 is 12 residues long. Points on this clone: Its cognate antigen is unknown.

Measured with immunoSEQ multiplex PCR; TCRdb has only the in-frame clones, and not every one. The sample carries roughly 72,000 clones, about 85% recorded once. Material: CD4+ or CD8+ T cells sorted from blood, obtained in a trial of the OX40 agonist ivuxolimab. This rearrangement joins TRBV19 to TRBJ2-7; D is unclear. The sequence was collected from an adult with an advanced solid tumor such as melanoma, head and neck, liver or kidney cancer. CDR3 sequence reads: CASSMDPYEQYF. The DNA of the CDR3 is TGTGCCAGTAGTATGGACCCCTACGAGCAGTACTTC.